These 32 T cell receptor beta chains were sequenced from one sample in a study of blood T cell repertoires in COVID-19. TCRdb's table, derived via immunoSEQ multiplex PCR, lists solely in-frame clones and lacks some. The sample carries some 240,000 clones, 87% recorded once. The sample comprised peripheral blood. Receptor source: a man in his 60s who had recovered from COVID-19.

This clone was found once. The chain recombines TRBV6-1 with TRBJ1-6; D is unclear. Germline V gene data show CDR1 as MNHNS and CDR2 as SASEGT. V shed 2 bases and J shed 7 bases, with 6 bases lying between them. The CDR3 is made up of 13 amino acids. CDR3 amino acids: CASSEQVNSPLHF. In DNA form, the CDR3 reads TGTGCCAGCAGTGAACAGGTGAATTCACCCCTCCACTTT.

The rearrangement joins TRBV6-6 to TRBJ2-1, with TRBD2 matching over 12 bases. V was pared by 7 bases and J by 7 bases, with 5 bases of the junction left unmatched. Germline CDR1 reads MNHNY; CDR2 reads SVGAGI (reference sequence). This CDR3 spans 14 amino acids. The DNA for the CDR3 is TGTGCCAGCACCCTAACTAGCGGGGGGAATGAGCAGTTCTTC. Residues: CASTLTSGGNEQFF.

The rearrangement joins TRBV2 to TRBJ1-6; no clear D. Germline V gene lookup returns CDR1 SNHLY and CDR2 FYNNEI. Trimming left V 7 bases short and J 0 bases short, with 13 bases between. This CDR3 spans 16 amino acids. Written as DNA, the CDR3 is TGTGCCAGCAATGTCGCCGGGAGCTCCTATAATTCACCCCTCCACTTT. Its protein product is CASNVAGSSYNSPLHF.

This chain uses TRBV3-1 (or the pseudogene TRBV3-2) with TRBJ1-2, with 9 bases aligning to TRBD1. CDR1 and CDR2 from the germline V gene are LGHDT and YNNKEL (reference sequence). V shed 5 bases, J shed 8 bases, and the junction held 12 bases outside the gene matches. This CDR3 is 15 amino acids long. The CDR3 DNA sequence: TGTGCCAGCAGCTATCTGACAGGGGGGGATTTGGGCTACACCTTC. This translates into CASSYLTGGDLGYTF.

V and J are TRBV6-2 or TRBV6-3 and TRBJ2-7; TRBD1 aligns across 9 bases. Germline trimming cut 5 bases from V and 6 bases from J; bases unmatched to any gene: 2. The CDR3 totals 12 residues. CDR1 and CDR2 (germline): MNHEY, SVGEGT. CDR3 residues: CASSRTGAEQYV. In nucleotides, the CDR3 is TGTGCCAGCAGTCGGACAGGGGCCGAGCAGTACGTC.

This sequence joins TRBV12-3 or TRBV12-4 and TRBJ1-5, with D tentatively TRBD1 (6 bases). Trimming removed 7 bases from V and 6 bases from J, with 10 bases in between. The CDR3 consists of 12 residues. As DNA, the CDR3 is TGTGCCAGCACCCACAGGGCTCAGCCCCAGCATTTT. This sequence encodes CASTHRAQPQHF.

The CDR3 DNA reads TGTGCCAGCAGCCTACCCTACAATGAGCAGTTCTTC. This codes for CASSLPYNEQFF. The chain carries TRBV7-9 and TRBJ2-1; D is undetermined. Germline V gives CDR1 SEHNR, CDR2 FQNEAQ (reference sequence). The CDR3 spans 12 residues. Trimming pared 5 bases from V and 2 bases from J, leaving 4 bases between.

This chain links TRBV7-8 with TRBJ2-2; D not resolved. V was clipped by 10 bases and J by 6 bases, with 12 bases between them. The CDR3 spans 12 residues. Germline CDR1 and CDR2: SGHVS and FQNEAQ. The CDR3 DNA is TGTGCCACCCACCCGGTTGCCGGGGAGCTGTTTTTT. This translates into CATHPVAGELFF.

The V and J genes are TRBV28 and TRBJ2-7; D not certain. Trimming cost V 3 bases and J 4 bases, with 16 bases left between them. The CDR3 extends over 15 amino acids. Germline CDR1 MDHEN, CDR2 SYDVKM. The DNA for the CDR3 is TGTGCCAGCAGTTTTCAGGCAGCCCTATGGTACGAGCAGTACTTC. The encoded protein is CASSFQAALWYEQYF.

V gene TRBV18 combines with J gene TRBJ2-5; 8 nucleotides match TRBD1. With 5 bases clipped from V and 5 bases from J, the junction kept 4 bases outside the gene matches. The CDR3 has 13 residues. Germline assignment: CDR1 KGHSH and CDR2 LQKENI. The CDR3 nucleotides are TGTGCCAGCTCAGACAGGGGCAGTGAGACCCAGTACTTC. Residues: CASSDRGSETQYF.

This chain links TRBV7-9 with TRBJ2-2, with a tentative D call TRBD1 (5 bases). Germline loops: CDR1 SEHNR, CDR2 FQNEAQ (reference sequence). The CDR3 sequence is 16 residues long. The V gene lost 2 bases and the J gene lost 6 bases, with 16 bases spanning the gap. CDR3 region: CASSLFAGKFPGELFF. In DNA, the CDR3 is TGTGCCAGCAGCTTATTTGCAGGGAAGTTCCCCGGGGAGCTGTTTTTT.

The genes are TRBV5-1 and TRBJ2-3; D might be TRBD1 (5 bases). Germline-derived CDR1 and CDR2 are SGHRS and YFSETQ. Trimming took 4 bases from V and 0 from J, leaving 27 bases between them. This CDR3 comprises 20 residues. CDR3 sequence: CASSTLGASSSYTSTDTQYF. The CDR3 DNA reads as TGCGCCAGCAGCACTTTAGGGGCTTCCTCTTCCTACACTAGCACAGATACGCAGTATTTT.

The table lists this clone with a count of one. The V call is TRBV7-8, the J call TRBJ2-3, with a possible D match to TRBD1 (5 bases). With 5 bases removed from V and 3 bases from J, the gap between germline ends came to 12 bases. The length of the CDR3 is 14 residues. Germline CDR1 and CDR2: SGHVS and FQNEAQ. The CDR3 DNA reads TGTGCCAGCAGCCCAGGGTTAGGAACAGATACGCAGTATTTT. This encodes CASSPGLGTDTQYF.

The J gene is TRBJ2-2, the V gene TRBV5-1, with 13 bases identical to TRBD2. CDR3 length equals 17 residues. V lost 5 bases to trimming and J lost 4 bases; unmatched junction nucleotides: 8. CDR1 and CDR2 from the germline V gene are SGHRS and YFSETQ. In DNA, the CDR3 is TGCGCCAGCAGACGGACTAGCGGGGGAACGAGCACCGGGGAGCTGTTTTTT. It encodes CASRRTSGGTSTGELFF.

This clone was counted a few times. The chain has TRBV18 and TRBJ2-2; D gene uncertain. The germline CDR1 and CDR2 sequences are KGHSH and LQKENI. V was clipped by 3 bases and J by 4 bases, with 12 bases between them. The CDR3 covers 15 residues. The CDR3: CASSPSQDVTGELFF. DNA for the CDR3: TGTGCCAGCTCACCGAGCCAGGATGTCACCGGGGAGCTGTTTTTT.

The V call is TRBV2, the J call TRBJ1-6; no reliable D call. Germline CDR1 SNHLY, CDR2 FYNNEI. V was shortened by 1 base and J by 8 bases, with 3 bases between the two germline ends. The CDR3 runs 12 residues. DNA for the CDR3: TGTGCCAGCAGTGAAGGAGATTCACCCCTCCACTTT. It codes for CASSEGDSPLHF.

This clone appeared once. The genes are TRBV11-2 and TRBJ2-1, with a weak D call TRBD2 (6 bases). Trimming stripped 3 bases from V and 9 bases from J, with 12 bases between. CDR1 SGHAT and CDR2 FQNNGV come from the germline V gene. CDR3 length: 13 residues. CDR3 in amino acids: CASSFLSGGEQFF. DNA of the CDR3: TGTGCCAGCAGCTTCCTCTCCGGGGGTGAGCAGTTCTTC.

This chain connects TRBV20-1 to TRBJ2-7; possible D gene TRBD2, 5 bases. The CDR3 is made up of 14 amino acids. Germline V gene sequence: CDR1 DFQATT, CDR2 SNEGSKA (reference sequence). V dropped 3 bases and J dropped 0 bases, with 12 bases sitting between them. The CDR3 region has the DNA TGCAGTGCTAGTAAGGCGGGCCGCTCCTACGAGCAGTACTTC. This gives the protein CSASKAGRSYEQYF.

This chain connects TRBV5-6 to TRBJ1-1; TRBD1 might be the D (6 bases). CDR3 length equals 14 residues. Germline V lookup: CDR1 SGHDT, CDR2 YYEEEE. Trimming stripped 4 bases from V and 5 bases from J, with 15 bases between. CDR3 DNA: TGTGCCAGCAGCCCGGGAGGGGGGTGGACTGAAGCTTTCTTT. Residues: CASSPGGGWTEAFF.

J is TRBJ2-1 and V is TRBV4-1; 10 nucleotides align to TRBD2. J lost 5 bases, V lost 0 bases, and 4 bases had no gene match. There are 16 residues in the CDR3. Germline V lookup: CDR1 MGHRA, CDR2 YSYEKL. CDR3 sequence reads: CASSQEASGGNNEQFF. In DNA, the CDR3 is TGCGCCAGCAGCCAAGAGGCTAGCGGGGGTAACAATGAGCAGTTCTTC.

The chain combines TRBV30 with TRBJ1-1; D is perhaps TRBD1 (5 bases). Looked up from germline, CDR1 is GTSNPN and CDR2 is SVGIG (reference sequence). The V end was cut by 0 bases, the J end by 10 bases, with 18 bases between. The CDR3 is 14 residues long. Written as DNA, the CDR3 is TGTGCCTGGAGTGTTCAGGGTGCGAGCTGGGGAGCTTTCTTT. It is translated as CAWSVQGASWGAFF.

A single count supports this clone. The chain recombines TRBV19 with TRBJ2-3; D unresolved. Trimming removed 6 bases at V and 7 bases at J, with 14 bases between. The V gene's germline CDR1 is LNHDA and CDR2 SQIVND (reference sequence). The CDR3 totals 13 residues. Here the CDR3 DNA reads TGTGCCAGTAGGGTGACCCGCGGCTATACGCAGTATTTT. The encoded protein is CASRVTRGYTQYF.

V usage is TRBV7-6 and J usage is TRBJ2-7, with 8 nucleotides matching TRBD2. Looked up from germline, CDR1 is SGHVS and CDR2 is FNYEAQ. This CDR3 region has 14 residues. The V segment lost 2 bases and the J segment 2 bases; nucleotides outside the gene matches: 2. This CDR3 is CASSLRGGPYEQYF. The CDR3 DNA follows: TGTGCCAGCAGCTTACGGGGGGGCCCCTACGAGCAGTACTTC. Full variable domain (remainder filled in from reference TRBV7-6 and TRBJ2-7): GAGVSQSPRYKVTKRGQDVALRCDPISGHVSLYWYRQALGQGPEFLTYFNYEAQQDKSGLPNDRFSAERPEGSISTLTIQRTEQRDSAMYRCASSLRGGPYEQYFGPGTRLTVT.

The rearrangement links TRBV5-1 to TRBJ1-1; D is perhaps TRBD1 (5 bases). The CDR3 sequence is 13 residues long. V was cut by 0 bases and J by 3 bases, with 6 bases left in between. CDR1 SGHRS and CDR2 YFSETQ come from the germline V gene. The CDR3 sequence is CASSLARDTEAFF. The DNA of the CDR3 is TGCGCCAGCAGCTTGGCCAGGGACACTGAAGCTTTCTTT.

The chain couples TRBV9 to TRBJ2-1; D call uncertain. Germline CDR1 reads SGDLS; CDR2 reads YYNGEE. The CDR3 has 12 amino acids. Trimming shortened V by 2 bases and J by 8 bases, and 8 bases separated the two germline ends. The CDR3 nucleotides read TGTGCCAGCAGCGTTCGAGGAGATGAGCAGTTCTTC. Its translation is CASSVRGDEQFF.

The chain joins TRBV11-2 to TRBJ2-1, with 12 bases matching TRBD2. Germline assignment: CDR1 SGHAT and CDR2 FQNNGV. This CDR3 contains 14 residues. J lost 7 bases, V lost 5 bases, and 3 bases had no gene match. The chain's CDR3 is CASSPTSGRNEQFF. The CDR3 DNA follows: TGTGCCAGCAGCCCCACTAGCGGGAGGAATGAGCAGTTCTTC.

The chain uses TRBV6-2 or TRBV6-3 and TRBJ2-5; D not resolved. CDR1 and CDR2 from the germline V gene are MNHEY and SVGEGT. Trimming shortened V by 5 bases and J by 5 bases, and 21 bases separated the two germline ends. The CDR3 spans 16 residues. The CDR3 loop reads CASSLKSLWRFETQYF. CDR3 sequence (DNA): TGTGCCAGCAGTCTCAAATCGTTGTGGCGGTTTGAGACCCAGTACTTC.

This clone appeared once. V and J are TRBV12-3 or TRBV12-4 and TRBJ2-7; a weak D match, TRBD2 (7 bases). CDR3 size: 13 residues. The V gene lost 2 bases and the J gene lost 6 bases, with 11 bases spanning the gap. CDR3 residues: CASSLFRGAEQYV. CDR3 coding DNA: TGTGCCAGCAGTTTATTTCGGGGGGCCGAGCAGTACGTC.

The chain joins TRBV30 to TRBJ2-5, with 7 bases matching TRBD2. Trimming took 5 bases from V and 4 from J; bases not matched to a gene: 7. Germline assignment: CDR1 GTSNPN and CDR2 SVGIG (reference sequence). The CDR3 runs 13 residues. The CDR3 region has the DNA TGTGCCTGGTCGCGGGGGACCCTAGAGACCCAGTACTTC. Amino acid sequence: CAWSRGTLETQYF.

The V call is TRBV2, the J call TRBJ1-6, with 8 positions matching TRBD1. The CDR3 runs to 15 residues. Trimming cost V 4 bases and J 6 bases; bases outside gene matches: 5. Germline loops: CDR1 SNHLY, CDR2 FYNNEI. The CDR3 bases are TGTGCCAGCAGTGCCCGGACAGGGAGTAATTCACCCCTCCACTTT. Protein product: CASSARTGSNSPLHF.

V is TRBV4-1 and J is TRBJ2-2; tentative D call: TRBD2 (7 bases). CDR1 and CDR2 (germline): MGHRA, YSYEKL. This CDR3 region has 18 residues. V was shortened by 1 base and J by 5 bases, with 20 bases between the two germline ends. The CDR3 reads CASSQVFGGPGPTGELFF. CDR3 nucleotide sequence: TGCGCCAGCAGCCAAGTTTTCGGGGGGCCGGGGCCAACCGGGGAGCTGTTTTTT.

The chain employs TRBV7-2 and TRBJ1-6; D is uncertain. Trimming took off 2 bases at V and 0 bases at J, with 5 bases between the two ends. CDR3 length equals 15 residues. Germline V gives CDR1 SGHTA, CDR2 FQGNSA. CDR3 amino acids: CASSLFSSYNSPLHF. The DNA for the CDR3 is TGTGCCAGCAGCTTATTCAGCTCCTATAATTCACCCCTCCACTTT.